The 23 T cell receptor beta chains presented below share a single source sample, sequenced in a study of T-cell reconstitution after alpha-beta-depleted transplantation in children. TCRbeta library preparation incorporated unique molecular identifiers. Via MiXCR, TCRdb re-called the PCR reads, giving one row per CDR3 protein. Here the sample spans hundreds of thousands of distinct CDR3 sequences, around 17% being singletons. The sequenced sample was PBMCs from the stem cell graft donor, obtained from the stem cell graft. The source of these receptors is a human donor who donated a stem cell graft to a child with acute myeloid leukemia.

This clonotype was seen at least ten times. The CDR3 sequence is CSATGPDTGYYEQYF. The DNA for the CDR3 is TGCAGTGCGACCGGACCGGATACGGGATACTACGAGCAGTACTTC. The chain has TRBV20-1 and TRBJ2-7, with a tentative D call TRBD2 (5 bases). The CDR3 sequence is 15 residues long. With 6 bases removed from V and 3 bases from J, the gap between germline ends came to 21 bases. The germline gives CDR1 DFQATT, CDR2 SNEGSKA (reference sequence).

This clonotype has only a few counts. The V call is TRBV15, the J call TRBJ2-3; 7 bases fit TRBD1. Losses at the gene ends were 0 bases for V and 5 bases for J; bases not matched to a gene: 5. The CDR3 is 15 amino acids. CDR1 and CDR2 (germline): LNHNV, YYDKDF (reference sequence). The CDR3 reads CATSRELRGLDTQYF. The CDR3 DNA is TGTGCCACCAGCAGAGAGTTAAGGGGGCTAGATACGCAGTATTTT.

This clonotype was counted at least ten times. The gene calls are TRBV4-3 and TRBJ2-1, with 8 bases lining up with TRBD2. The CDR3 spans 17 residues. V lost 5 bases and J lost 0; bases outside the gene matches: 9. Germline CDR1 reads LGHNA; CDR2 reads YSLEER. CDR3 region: CASSVGKGLGSYNEQFF. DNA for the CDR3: TGCGCCAGCAGCGTGGGGAAGGGACTAGGCTCCTACAATGAGCAGTTCTTC.

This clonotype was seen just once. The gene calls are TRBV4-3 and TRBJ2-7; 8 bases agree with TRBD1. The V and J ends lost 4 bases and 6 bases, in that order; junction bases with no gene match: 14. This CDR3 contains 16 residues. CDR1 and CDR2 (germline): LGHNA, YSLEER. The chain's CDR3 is CASSRLTGDPLGEQYF. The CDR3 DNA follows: TGCGCCAGCAGCCGCTTGACAGGGGATCCTCTCGGCGAGCAGTACTTC.

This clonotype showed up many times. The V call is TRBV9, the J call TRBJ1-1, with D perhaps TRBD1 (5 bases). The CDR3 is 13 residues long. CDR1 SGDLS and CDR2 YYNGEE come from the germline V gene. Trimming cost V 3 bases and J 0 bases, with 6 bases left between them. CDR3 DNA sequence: TGTGCCAGCAGCGAACAGGTGAACACTGAAGCTTTCTTT. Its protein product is CASSEQVNTEAFF. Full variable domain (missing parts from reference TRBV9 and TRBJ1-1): DSGVTQTPKHLITATGQRVTLRCSPRSGDLSVYWYQQSLDQGLQFLIQYYNGEERAKGNILERFSAQQFPDLHSELNLSSLELGDSALYFCASSEQVNTEAFFGQGTRLTVV.

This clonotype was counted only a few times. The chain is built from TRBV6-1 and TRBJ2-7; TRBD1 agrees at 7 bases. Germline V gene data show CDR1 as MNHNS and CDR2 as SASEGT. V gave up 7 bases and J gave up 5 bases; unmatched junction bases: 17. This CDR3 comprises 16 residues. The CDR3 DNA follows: TGTGCCAGCACCCTAAGGGGGACAGACCTCTTCCACGAGCAGTACGTC. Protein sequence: CASTLRGTDLFHEQYV.

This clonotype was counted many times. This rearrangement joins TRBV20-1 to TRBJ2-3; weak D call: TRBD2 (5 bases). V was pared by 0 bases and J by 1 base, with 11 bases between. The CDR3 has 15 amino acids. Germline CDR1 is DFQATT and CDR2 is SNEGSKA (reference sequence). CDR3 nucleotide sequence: TGCAGTGCTAGAGATCTGGATAGCGGCACAGATACGCAGTATTTT. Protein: CSARDLDSGTDTQYF.

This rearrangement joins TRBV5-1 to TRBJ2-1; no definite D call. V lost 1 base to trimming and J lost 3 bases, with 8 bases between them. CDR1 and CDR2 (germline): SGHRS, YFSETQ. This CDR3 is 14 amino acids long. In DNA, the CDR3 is TGCGCCAGCAGCTTGAGTGACCTCTACAATGAGCAGTTCTTC. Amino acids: CASSLSDLYNEQFF.

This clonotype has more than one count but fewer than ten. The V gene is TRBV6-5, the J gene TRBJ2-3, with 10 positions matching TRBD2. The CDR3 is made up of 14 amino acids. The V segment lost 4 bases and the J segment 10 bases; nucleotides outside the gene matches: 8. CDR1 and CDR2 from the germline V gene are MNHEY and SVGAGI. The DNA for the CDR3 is TGTGCCAGCAGTTTCACTAGCGGGGTCCCGCCGCAGTATTTT. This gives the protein CASSFTSGVPPQYF.

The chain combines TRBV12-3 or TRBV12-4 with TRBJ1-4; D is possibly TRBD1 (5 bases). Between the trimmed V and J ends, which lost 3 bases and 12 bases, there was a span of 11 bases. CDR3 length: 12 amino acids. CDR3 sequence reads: CASSFPMGELFF. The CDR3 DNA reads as TGTGCCAGCAGTTTCCCGATGGGGGAACTGTTTTTT.

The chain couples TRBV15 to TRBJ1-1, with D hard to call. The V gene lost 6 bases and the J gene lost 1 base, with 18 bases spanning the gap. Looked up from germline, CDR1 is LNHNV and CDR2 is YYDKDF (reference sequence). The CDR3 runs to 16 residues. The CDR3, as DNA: TGTGCCACCAGGGACCCCCAAAGAACCCCGAACACTGAAGCTTTCTTT. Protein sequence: CATRDPQRTPNTEAFF.

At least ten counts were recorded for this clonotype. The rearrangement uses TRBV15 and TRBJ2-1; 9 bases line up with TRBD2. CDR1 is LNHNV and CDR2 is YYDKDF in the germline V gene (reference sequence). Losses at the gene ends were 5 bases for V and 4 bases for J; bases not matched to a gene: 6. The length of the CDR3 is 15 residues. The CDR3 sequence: CATSRGGAVYNEQFF. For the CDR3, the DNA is TGTGCCACCAGCCGCGGGGGGGCGGTATACAATGAGCAGTTCTTC.

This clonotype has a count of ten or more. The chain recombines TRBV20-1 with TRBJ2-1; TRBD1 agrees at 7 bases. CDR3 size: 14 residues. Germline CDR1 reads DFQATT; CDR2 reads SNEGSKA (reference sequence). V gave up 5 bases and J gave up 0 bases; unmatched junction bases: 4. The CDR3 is CSAPRDSSYNEQFF. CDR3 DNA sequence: TGCAGTGCTCCTCGGGACAGCTCCTACAATGAGCAGTTCTTC.

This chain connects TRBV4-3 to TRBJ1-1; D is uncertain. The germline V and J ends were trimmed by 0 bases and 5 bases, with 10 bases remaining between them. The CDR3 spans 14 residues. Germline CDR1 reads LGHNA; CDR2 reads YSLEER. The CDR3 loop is CASSQEDERTEAFF. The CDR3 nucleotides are TGCGCCAGCAGCCAAGAGGACGAGAGGACTGAAGCTTTCTTT.

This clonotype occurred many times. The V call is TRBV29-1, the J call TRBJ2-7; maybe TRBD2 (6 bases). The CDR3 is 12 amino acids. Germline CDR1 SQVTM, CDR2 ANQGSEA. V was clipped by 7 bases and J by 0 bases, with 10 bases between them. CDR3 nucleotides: TGCAGCGCGGAGGGGTTCTCCTACGAGCAGTACTTC. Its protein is CSAEGFSYEQYF.

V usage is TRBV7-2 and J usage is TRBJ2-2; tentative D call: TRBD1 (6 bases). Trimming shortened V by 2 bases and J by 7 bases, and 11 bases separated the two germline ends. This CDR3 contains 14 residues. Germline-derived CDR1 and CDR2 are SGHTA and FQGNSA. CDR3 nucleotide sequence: TGTGCCAGCAGCTTAAAGGGGGAGATCGGGGAGCTGTTTTTT. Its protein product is CASSLKGEIGELFF.

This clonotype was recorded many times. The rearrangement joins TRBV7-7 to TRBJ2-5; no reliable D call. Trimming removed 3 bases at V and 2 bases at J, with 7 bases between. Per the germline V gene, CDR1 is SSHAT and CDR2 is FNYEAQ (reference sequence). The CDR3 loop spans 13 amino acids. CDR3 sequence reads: CASSFELQETQYF. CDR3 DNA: TGTGCCAGCAGCTTTGAGTTACAAGAGACCCAGTACTTC. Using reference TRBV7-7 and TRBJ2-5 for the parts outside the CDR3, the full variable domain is GAGVSQSPRYKVTKRGQDVTLRCDPISSHATLYWYQQALGQGPEFLTYFNYEAQPDKSGLPSDRFSAERPEGSISTLTIQRTEQRDSAMYRCASSFELQETQYFGPGTRLLVL.

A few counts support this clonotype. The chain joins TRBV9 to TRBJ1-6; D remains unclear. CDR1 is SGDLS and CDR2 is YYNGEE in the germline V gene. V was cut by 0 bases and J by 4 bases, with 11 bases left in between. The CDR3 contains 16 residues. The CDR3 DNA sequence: TGTGCCAGCAGCGTAGGAGTAGGTGATTATAATTCACCCCTCCACTTT. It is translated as CASSVGVGDYNSPLHF.

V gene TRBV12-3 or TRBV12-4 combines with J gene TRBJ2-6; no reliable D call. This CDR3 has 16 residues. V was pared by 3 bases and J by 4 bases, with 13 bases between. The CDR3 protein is CASSFLLDPGANVLTF. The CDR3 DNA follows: TGTGCCAGCAGTTTCCTCCTCGACCCGGGGGCCAACGTCCTGACTTTC.

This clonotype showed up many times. Here the CDR3 reads CSARKQGISSPLHF. The CDR3 coding sequence is TGCAGTGCTCGAAAACAGGGGATCAGTTCACCCCTCCACTTT. The chain links TRBV20-1 to TRBJ1-6; 7 bases agree with TRBD1. Germline CDR1 and CDR2: DFQATT and SNEGSKA (reference sequence). The CDR3 totals 14 residues. With 5 bases clipped from V and 9 bases from J, the junction kept 10 bases outside the gene matches.

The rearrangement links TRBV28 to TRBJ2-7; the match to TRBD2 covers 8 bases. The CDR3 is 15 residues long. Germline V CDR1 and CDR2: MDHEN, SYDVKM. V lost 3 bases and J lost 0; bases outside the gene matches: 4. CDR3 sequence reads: CASSFSGGRSYEQYV. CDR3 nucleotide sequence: TGTGCCAGCAGTTTCAGCGGGGGCCGCTCCTACGAGCAGTACGTC.

DNA of the CDR3: TGTGCCAGCAGCCCCGGACAGTTCCCTAGCACAGATACGCAGTATTTT. Its translation is CASSPGQFPSTDTQYF. V and J are TRBV7-2 and TRBJ2-3, with D possibly matching TRBD1 (6 bases). V lost 5 bases and J 0 bases, leaving 15 bases between the germline ends. This CDR3 comprises 16 residues. CDR1 is SGHTA and CDR2 is FQGNSA in the germline V gene. The complete variable domain, with remaining parts taken from reference TRBV7-2 and TRBJ2-3, reads GAGVSQSPSNKVTEKGKDVELRCDPISGHTALYWYRQSLGQGLEFLIYFQGNSAPDKSGLPSDRFSAERTGGSVSTLTIQRTQQEDSAVYLCASSPGQFPSTDTQYFGPGTRLTVL.

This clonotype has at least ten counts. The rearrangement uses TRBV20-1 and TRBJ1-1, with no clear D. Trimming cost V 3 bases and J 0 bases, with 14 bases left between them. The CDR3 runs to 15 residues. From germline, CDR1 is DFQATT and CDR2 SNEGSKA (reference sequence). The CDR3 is CSARQLTVVNTEAFF. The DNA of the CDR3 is TGCAGTGCTAGGCAACTCACGGTCGTGAACACTGAAGCTTTCTTT.